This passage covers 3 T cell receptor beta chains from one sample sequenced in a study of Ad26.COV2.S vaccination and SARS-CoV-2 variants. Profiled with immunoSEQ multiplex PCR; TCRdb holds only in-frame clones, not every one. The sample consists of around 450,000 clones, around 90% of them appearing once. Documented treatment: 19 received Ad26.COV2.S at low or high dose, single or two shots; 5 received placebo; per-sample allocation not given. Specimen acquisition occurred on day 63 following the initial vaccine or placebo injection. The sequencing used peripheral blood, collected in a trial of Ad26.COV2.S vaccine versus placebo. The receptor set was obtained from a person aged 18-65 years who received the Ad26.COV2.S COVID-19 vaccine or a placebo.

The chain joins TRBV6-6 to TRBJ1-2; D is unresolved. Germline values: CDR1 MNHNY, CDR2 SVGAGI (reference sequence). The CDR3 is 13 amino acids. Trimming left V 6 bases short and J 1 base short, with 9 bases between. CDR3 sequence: CASSSIFNYGYTF. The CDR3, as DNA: TGTGCCAGCAGCTCAATTTTTAACTATGGCTACACCTTC.

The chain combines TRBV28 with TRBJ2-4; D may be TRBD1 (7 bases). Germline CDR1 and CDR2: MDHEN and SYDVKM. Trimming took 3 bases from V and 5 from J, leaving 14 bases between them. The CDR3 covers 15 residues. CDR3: CASSFSWRGQNIQYF. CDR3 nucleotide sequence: TGTGCCAGCAGTTTTAGTTGGAGGGGGCAAAACATTCAGTACTTC.

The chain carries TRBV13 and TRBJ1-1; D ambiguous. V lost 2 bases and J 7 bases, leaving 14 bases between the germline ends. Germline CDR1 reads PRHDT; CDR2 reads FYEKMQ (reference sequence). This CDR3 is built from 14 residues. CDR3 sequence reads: CASSLMTTRGEAFF. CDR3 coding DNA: TGTGCCAGCAGCTTAATGACCACCCGGGGTGAAGCTTTCTTT.